The 30 T cell receptor beta chains below come from one sample, sequenced in a study of cytomegalovirus exposure and HLA in healthy donors. The PCR employed 60 Vbeta primers together with 13 Jbeta primers. Profiled with immunoSEQ multiplex PCR; TCRdb holds only in-frame clones, not every one. The top ten clones hold 5.5% to 6.5% of a sample with more than 90,000 clones, approximately 68% of them seen once. The sample was PBMCs. Source of these receptors: a boy aged 5-17 years in good health and CMV-seropositive.

This clone showed up just once. The chain couples TRBV6-6 to TRBJ1-5; the match to TRBD1 covers 8 bases. This CDR3 spans 14 amino acids. From germline, CDR1 is MNHNY and CDR2 SVGAGI (reference sequence). Trimming removed 5 bases from V and 4 bases from J; junction bases left unmatched: 4. The CDR3 nucleotides read TGTGCCAGCAGTGATACAGGGGGAAATCAGCCCCAGCATTTT. It translates to CASSDTGGNQPQHF.

The table lists this clone with a few counts. The junction shows a germline mismatch at one end, possibly a read error. This chain links TRBV5-4 with TRBJ1-2; 10 bases are a match to TRBD1. Per germline, CDR1 SGHNT and CDR2 YYREEE (reference sequence). CDR3 length: 13 residues. DNA for the CDR3: TGTGCCAGCAGCCGAGACAGGGGGCCAGGCTACCCCTTC. It encodes CASSRDRGPGYPF. The full variable domain, completed using reference TRBV5-4 and TRBJ1-2, is ETGVTQSPTHLIKTRGQQVTLRCSSQSGHNTVSWYQQALGQGPQFIFQYYREEENGRGNFPPRFSGLQFPNYSSELNVNALELDDSALYLCASSRDRGPGYPFGSGTRLTVV.

V usage is TRBV6-1 and J usage is TRBJ1-2; TRBD1 matches at 8 bases. This CDR3 has 14 residues. Germline CDR1 and CDR2: MNHNS and SASEGT. Trimming at V came to 5 bases and at J to 7 bases, leaving 9 bases not matched to a gene. The CDR3 DNA sequence: TGTGCCAGCAGTCTTGGACAGGGAGAGAGTGGCTACACCTTC. Translated, it gives CASSLGQGESGYTF.

Regarding this clone: At one end the junction does not follow the germline gene, possibly because of a read error. The chain links TRBV6-6 to TRBJ1-5; 9 bases match TRBD1. The CDR3 length is 16 residues. Germline V lookup: CDR1 MNHNY, CDR2 SVGAGI (reference sequence). CDR3: CASSPETGGSSEPQNF. CDR3 coding DNA: TGTGCCAGCAGTCCCGAGACAGGGGGGTCGTCGGAGCCCCAGAATTTT.

V gene TRBV10-2 combines with J gene TRBJ1-5; 7 nucleotides agree with TRBD1. Germline loops: CDR1 WSHSY, CDR2 SAAADI. With V trimmed by 6 bases and J by 7 bases, 9 bases remained unmatched. This CDR3 region has 14 residues. The DNA of the CDR3 is TGCGCCAGCAGCCCGGACAGGATTCGACAGCCCCAGCATTTT. Translation gives CASSPDRIRQPQHF.

This clone has only a few counts. The V call is TRBV25-1, the J call TRBJ2-7; a weak D match, TRBD1 (6 bases). V shed 6 bases and J shed 3 bases, with 12 bases lying between them. Looked up from germline, CDR1 is MGHDK and CDR2 is SYGVNS. The CDR3 is made up of 13 amino acids. CDR3 protein: CASSAQGVYEQYF. The CDR3, as DNA: TGTGCCAGCAGCGCACAGGGCGTCTACGAGCAGTACTTC.

In regard to this clone: An end of the junction differs from the germline gene, which may be a read error. This chain connects TRBV25-1 to TRBJ1-1; D may be TRBD1 (5 bases). Germline loops: CDR1 MGHDK, CDR2 SYGVNS. CDR3 length equals 15 residues. The CDR3 DNA sequence: TGTGCCGGCAGTGCGCCCCTCAGGGAGGGCACTGAAGCTTTCTTT. This gives the protein CAGSAPLREGTEAFF.

Concerning this clone itself: One junction end disagrees with the germline gene, perhaps due to a read error. The chain is built from TRBV5-4 and TRBJ1-2; D remains unclear. The CDR3 is 17 residues long. In germline, CDR1 is SGHNT, CDR2 YYREEE (reference sequence). CDR3 DNA sequence: TGTGCCAGCAGCTCAGCCGGGATTAAAGGACTTAACTATGGCTACCCCTTC. It translates to CASSSAGIKGLNYGYPF.

The chain joins TRBV7-6 to TRBJ2-5; D gene ambiguous. Trimming removed 5 bases at V and 1 base at J, with 2 bases between. The CDR3 extends over 11 amino acids. Germline CDR1 is SGHVS and CDR2 is FNYEAQ. CDR3 coding DNA: TGTGCCAGCAGCCTCCAAGAGACCCAGTACTTC. It yields the protein CASSLQETQYF.

The J gene is TRBJ1-1, the V gene TRBV9; 7 nucleotides line up with TRBD1. V lost 0 bases, J lost 2 bases, and 4 bases stayed unmatched. Germline V gene data show CDR1 as SGDLS and CDR2 as YYNGEE. CDR3 length: 15 amino acids. The CDR3 DNA follows: TGTGCCAGCAGCGTAGCGACAGGGAGAAACACTGAAGCTTTCTTT. Its protein product is CASSVATGRNTEAFF.

This clone was found a few times. This chain joins TRBV4-2 and TRBJ1-5, with D perhaps TRBD1 (5 bases). Germline assignment: CDR1 LGHNA and CDR2 YNFKEQ. The CDR3 length is 15 residues. V lost 0 bases, J lost 7 bases, and 13 bases lay in between. In DNA, the CDR3 is TGTGCCAGCAGCCAAGATATTCCAGGGCACCAGCCCCAGCATTTT. As protein: CASSQDIPGHQPQHF.

V usage is TRBV7-9 and J usage is TRBJ2-1; the D is unclear. Deletions cut 3 bases from V and 9 bases from J, with 21 bases between. The CDR3 has 16 amino acids. Germline V gives CDR1 SEHNR, CDR2 FQNEAQ (reference sequence). CDR3 region: CASSFFEQLPLGEQFF. The CDR3 DNA reads TGTGCCAGCAGCTTCTTCGAACAGCTCCCCTTGGGTGAGCAGTTCTTC.

This rearrangement joins TRBV5-6 to TRBJ1-5, with D hard to call. With 2 bases removed from V and 4 bases from J, the gap between germline ends came to 10 bases. CDR3 size: 14 residues. CDR1 is SGHDT and CDR2 is YYEEEE in the germline V gene. CDR3 nucleotide sequence: TGTGCCAGCAGCTTTATCGGACTTAATCAGCCCCAGCATTTT. Protein product: CASSFIGLNQPQHF.

This clone was seen a handful of times. The chain recombines TRBV4-3 with TRBJ2-3; no definite D call. There are 15 residues in the CDR3. V was pared by 1 base and J by 4 bases, with 12 bases between. Germline lookup yields CDR1 LGHNA and CDR2 YSLEER. The CDR3 region has the DNA TGCGCCAGCAGCCAAGCACCCTCGGCGGCAGATACGCAGTATTTT. It translates to CASSQAPSAADTQYF.

The J gene is TRBJ1-4, the V gene TRBV7-9, with 8 bases fitting TRBD1. The CDR3 is made up of 19 amino acids. V lost 2 bases to trimming and J lost 0 bases; unmatched junction nucleotides: 11. The V gene's germline CDR1 is SEHNR and CDR2 FQNEAQ (reference sequence). As DNA, the CDR3 is TGTGCCAGCAGCTTACGTCCGGGACAGGAGGGGGCAACTAATGAAAAACTGTTTTTT. Its protein product is CASSLRPGQEGATNEKLFF. The full variable domain, rest sourced from reference TRBV7-9 and TRBJ1-4, is DTGVSQNPRHKITKRGQNVTFRCDPISEHNRLYWYRQTLGQGPEFLTYFQNEAQLEKSRLLSDRFSAERPKGSFSTLEIQRTEQGDSAMYLCASSLRPGQEGATNEKLFFGSGTQLSVL.

V and J are TRBV6-5 and TRBJ2-1; 10 bases agree with TRBD2. J lost 6 bases, V lost 10 bases, and 9 bases had no gene match. CDR3 length equals 14 residues. The germline gives CDR1 MNHEY, CDR2 SVGAGI. CDR3 loop: CATRLAGEVNEQFF. The DNA for the CDR3 is TGTGCCACCCGTCTAGCGGGAGAAGTCAATGAGCAGTTCTTC.

This rearrangement joins TRBV4-3 to TRBJ1-2, with D possibly matching TRBD1 (6 bases). This CDR3 is 19 amino acids long. Trimming left V 0 bases short and J 0 bases short, with 20 bases between. In germline, CDR1 is LGHNA, CDR2 YSLEER. The CDR3, as DNA: TGCGCCAGCAGCCAAGACTTGTCGGGGGGCGCCCGGACTAACTATGGCTACACCTTC. Translation gives CASSQDLSGGARTNYGYTF.

V and J are TRBV29-1 and TRBJ2-5, with D possibly matching TRBD1 (5 bases). The CDR3 spans 12 residues. V was shortened by 6 bases and J by 5 bases, with 13 bases between the two germline ends. Per the germline V gene, CDR1 is SQVTM and CDR2 is ANQGSEA. CDR3 protein: CSVPTEGETQYF. The CDR3, as DNA: TGCAGCGTCCCGACAGAAGGGGAGACCCAGTACTTC.

The CDR3 DNA follows: TGTGCCATCGGGATGAGCAATCAGCCCCAGCATTTT. Encoded protein: CAIGMSNQPQHF. This chain connects TRBV27 to TRBJ1-5; D ambiguous. Germline V gene sequence: CDR1 MNHEY, CDR2 SMNVEV (reference sequence). The CDR3 extends over 12 amino acids. Trimming left V 10 bases short and J 1 base short, with 8 bases between.

The table lists this clone with a count of one. V is TRBV5-4 and J is TRBJ2-7; a possible D gene is TRBD2 (6 bases). This CDR3 has 15 amino acids. Trimming removed 0 bases from V and 0 bases from J, with 10 bases in between. Germline loops: CDR1 SGHNT, CDR2 YYREEE (reference sequence). The DNA of the CDR3 is TGTGCCAGCAGCTTGGAGGCGGGGAGCTCCTACGAGCAGTACTTC. Translated, it gives CASSLEAGSSYEQYF.

The V gene is TRBV18, the J gene TRBJ1-1; D gene unclear. The CDR3 extends over 13 amino acids. V lost 3 bases, J lost 1 base, and 6 bases lay in between. The germline CDR1 and CDR2 sequences are KGHSH and LQKENI. The CDR3 nucleotides read TGTGCCAGCTCACCTGCGGGGAACACTGAAGCTTTCTTT. Protein product: CASSPAGNTEAFF.

V usage is TRBV6-5 and J usage is TRBJ2-7; TRBD1 matches 8 bases. CDR3 length: 16 residues. Germline V gene lookup returns CDR1 MNHEY and CDR2 SVGAGI. Germline trimming cut 2 bases from V and 3 bases from J; bases unmatched to any gene: 9. The CDR3 is CASSYPPRQGYYEQYF. CDR3 bases: TGTGCCAGCAGTTACCCACCGAGACAGGGGTACTACGAGCAGTACTTC.

This clone was recorded only once. The chain couples TRBV16 to TRBJ2-7, with 12 nucleotides matching TRBD1. This CDR3 spans 15 amino acids. J lost 1 base, V lost 3 bases, and 1 base had no gene match. Looked up from germline, CDR1 is KGHSY and CDR2 is FQNENV. CDR3 coding DNA: TGTGCCAGCAGCCAGGGACAGGGGGCTTCCTACGAGCAGTACTTC. Its translation: CASSQGQGASYEQYF.

The CDR3 here is CASSLGQESYEQYF. CDR3 DNA sequence: TGTGCCAGCAGCTTGGGACAGGAGAGCTACGAGCAGTACTTC. The gene calls are TRBV7-6 and TRBJ2-7, with 8 bases lining up with TRBD1. The CDR3 is 14 amino acids. The germline V gene has CDR1 SGHVS and CDR2 FNYEAQ. V trimming: 3 bases; J trimming: 3 bases; junction bases outside the gene matches: 4. The variable domain in full, completed from reference TRBV7-6 and TRBJ2-7, reads GAGVSQSPRYKVTKRGQDVALRCDPISGHVSLYWYRQALGQGPEFLTYFNYEAQQDKSGLPNDRFSAERPEGSISTLTIQRTEQRDSAMYRCASSLGQESYEQYFGPGTRLTVT.

The chain couples TRBV27 to TRBJ2-5; D not resolved. The germline V gene has CDR1 MNHEY and CDR2 SMNVEV (reference sequence). The V gene lost 1 base and the J gene lost 4 bases, with 10 bases spanning the gap. This CDR3 region has 14 residues. This CDR3 reads CASSLLVAPETQYF. CDR3 coding DNA: TGTGCCAGCAGTTTATTGGTAGCCCCAGAGACCCAGTACTTC.

The table lists this clone with a count of one. The CDR3 region is CASSLVAVVHNEQFF. CDR3 DNA: TGTGCCAGCAGCTTAGTGGCCGTTGTCCACAATGAGCAGTTCTTC. The chain carries TRBV7-9 and TRBJ2-1; unclear D gene. The CDR3 has 15 amino acids. V dropped 1 base and J dropped 5 bases, with 12 bases sitting between them. Per germline, CDR1 SEHNR and CDR2 FQNEAQ (reference sequence). Using reference TRBV7-9 and TRBJ2-1 for the parts outside the CDR3, the full variable domain is DTGVSQNPRHKITKRGQNVTFRCDPISEHNRLYWYRQTLGQGPEFLTYFQNEAQLEKSRLLSDRFSAERPKGSFSTLEIQRTEQGDSAMYLCASSLVAVVHNEQFFGPGTRLTVL.

The J gene is TRBJ1-2, the V gene TRBV4-1, with a possible D match to TRBD1 (6 bases). Germline values: CDR1 MGHRA, CDR2 YSYEKL. There are 16 residues in the CDR3. V dropped 4 bases and J dropped 0 bases, with 15 bases sitting between them. The CDR3 loop is CASSLLGTLANYGYTF. CDR3 coding DNA: TGCGCCAGCAGCCTTCTCGGGACACTGGCTAACTATGGCTACACCTTC.

This clone was seen only once. The chain uses TRBV5-1 and TRBJ2-7; 8 nucleotides align to TRBD1. V was clipped by 7 bases and J by 7 bases; unmatched bases: 13. CDR3 length: 14 residues. CDR1 and CDR2 (germline): SGHRS, YFSETQ. The CDR3 reads CASRYRQGTREQYF. The CDR3 coding sequence is TGCGCCAGCCGCTACCGACAGGGGACTCGGGAGCAGTACTTC.

V usage is TRBV5-1 and J usage is TRBJ1-4; TRBD1 agrees at 8 bases. Germline V gives CDR1 SGHRS, CDR2 YFSETQ. The CDR3 has 16 amino acids. Trimming at V came to 4 bases and at J to 8 bases, leaving 13 bases not matched to a gene. The CDR3 DNA reads as TGCGCCAGCAGCGCCTTAGGGCAGGGGGCTGGAGAAAAACTGTTTTTT. It encodes CASSALGQGAGEKLFF. The full variable domain, its missing parts supplied by reference TRBV5-1 and TRBJ1-4, is KAGVTQTPRYLIKTRGQQVTLSCSPISGHRSVSWYQQTPGQGLQFLFEYFSETQRNKGNFPGRFSGRQFSNSRSEMNVSTLELGDSALYLCASSALGQGAGEKLFFGSGTQLSVL.

The rearrangement joins TRBV30 to TRBJ2-1, with 12 bases aligning to TRBD1. CDR1 is GTSNPN and CDR2 is SVGIG in the germline V gene (reference sequence). The CDR3 spans 14 residues. V trimming: 5 bases; J trimming: 9 bases; junction bases outside the gene matches: 8. The CDR3 bases are TGTGCCTGGGCCGTAGGGACAGGGGGCTGTGAGCAGTTCTTC. Its protein product is CAWAVGTGGCEQFF. Looking up the rest from reference TRBV30 and TRBJ2-1 gives the full variable domain: SQTIHQWPATLVQPVGSPLSLECTVEGTSNPNLYWYRQAAGRGLQLLFYSVGIGQISSEVPQNLSASRPQDRQFILSSKKLLLSDSGFYLCAWAVGTGGCEQFFGPGTRLTVL.